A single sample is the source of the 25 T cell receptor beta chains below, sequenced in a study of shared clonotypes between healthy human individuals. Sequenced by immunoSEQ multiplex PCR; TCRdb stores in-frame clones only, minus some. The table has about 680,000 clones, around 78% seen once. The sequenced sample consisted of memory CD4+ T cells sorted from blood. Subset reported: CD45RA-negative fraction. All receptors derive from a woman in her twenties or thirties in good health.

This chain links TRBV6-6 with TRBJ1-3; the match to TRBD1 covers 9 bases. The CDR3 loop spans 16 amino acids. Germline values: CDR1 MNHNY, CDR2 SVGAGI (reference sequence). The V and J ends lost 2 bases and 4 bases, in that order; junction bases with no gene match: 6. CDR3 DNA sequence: TGTGCCAGCAGTTACGGGGGACAGGGTTACGGAAACACCATATATTTT. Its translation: CASSYGGQGYGNTIYF.

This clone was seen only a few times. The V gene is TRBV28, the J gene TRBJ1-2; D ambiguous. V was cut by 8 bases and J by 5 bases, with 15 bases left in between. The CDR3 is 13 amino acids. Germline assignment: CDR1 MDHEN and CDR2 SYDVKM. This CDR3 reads CASGNPGGYGYTF. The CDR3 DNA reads TGTGCCAGCGGTAACCCTGGCGGGTATGGCTACACCTTC.

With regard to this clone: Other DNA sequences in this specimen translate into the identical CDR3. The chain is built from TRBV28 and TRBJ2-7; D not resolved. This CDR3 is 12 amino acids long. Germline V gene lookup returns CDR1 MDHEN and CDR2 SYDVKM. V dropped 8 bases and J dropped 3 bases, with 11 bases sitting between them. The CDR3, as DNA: TGTGCCAGCTCCCAGACGGGCTACGAGCAGTACTTC. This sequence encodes CASSQTGYEQYF.

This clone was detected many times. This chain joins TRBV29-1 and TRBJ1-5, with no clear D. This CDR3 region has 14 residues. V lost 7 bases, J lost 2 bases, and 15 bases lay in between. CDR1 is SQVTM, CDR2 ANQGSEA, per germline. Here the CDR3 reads CSAGDAGGNQPQHF. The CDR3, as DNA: TGCAGCGCCGGCGACGCGGGCGGCAATCAGCCCCAGCATTTT.

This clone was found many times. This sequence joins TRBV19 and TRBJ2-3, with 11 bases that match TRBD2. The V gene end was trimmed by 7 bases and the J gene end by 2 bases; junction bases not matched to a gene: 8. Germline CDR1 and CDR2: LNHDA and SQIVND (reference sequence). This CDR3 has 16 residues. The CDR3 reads CASKTSGAGFTDTQYF. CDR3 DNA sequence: TGTGCCAGTAAGACTAGCGGGGCAGGATTCACAGATACGCAGTATTTT.

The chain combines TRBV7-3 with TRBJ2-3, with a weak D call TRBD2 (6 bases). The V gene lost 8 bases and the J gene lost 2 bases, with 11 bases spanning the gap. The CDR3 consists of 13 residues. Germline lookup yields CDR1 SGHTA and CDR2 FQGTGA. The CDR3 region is CASRGSPTDTQYF. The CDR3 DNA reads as TGTGCCAGCCGGGGGAGTCCCACAGATACGCAGTATTTT.

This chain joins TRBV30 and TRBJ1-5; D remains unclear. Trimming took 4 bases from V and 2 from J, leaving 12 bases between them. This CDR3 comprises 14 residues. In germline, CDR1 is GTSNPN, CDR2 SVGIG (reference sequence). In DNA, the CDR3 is TGTGCCTGGAATAGAGCAGGTGGCAATCAGCCCCAGCATTTT. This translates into CAWNRAGGNQPQHF.

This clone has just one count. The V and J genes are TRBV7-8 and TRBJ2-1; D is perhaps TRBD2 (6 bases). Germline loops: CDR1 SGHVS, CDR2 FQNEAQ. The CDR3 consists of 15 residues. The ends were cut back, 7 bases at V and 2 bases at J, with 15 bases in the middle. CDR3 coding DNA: TGTGCCAGCACACGACTAGTAGAAACCTACAATGAGCAGTTCTTC. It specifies CASTRLVETYNEQFF.

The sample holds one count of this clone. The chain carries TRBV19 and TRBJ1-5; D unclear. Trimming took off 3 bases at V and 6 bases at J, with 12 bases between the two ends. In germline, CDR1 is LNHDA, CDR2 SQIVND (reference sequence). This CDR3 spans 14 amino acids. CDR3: CASSIGQVGQPQHF. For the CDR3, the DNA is TGTGCCAGTAGTATCGGTCAAGTAGGTCAGCCCCAGCATTTT.

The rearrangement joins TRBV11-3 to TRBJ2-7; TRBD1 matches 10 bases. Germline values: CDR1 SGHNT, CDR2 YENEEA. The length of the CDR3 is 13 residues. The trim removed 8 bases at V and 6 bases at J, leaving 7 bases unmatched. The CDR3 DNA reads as TGTGCCAGCCCGCGGGACAGGGGTTCCGAGCAGTACTTC. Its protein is CASPRDRGSEQYF.

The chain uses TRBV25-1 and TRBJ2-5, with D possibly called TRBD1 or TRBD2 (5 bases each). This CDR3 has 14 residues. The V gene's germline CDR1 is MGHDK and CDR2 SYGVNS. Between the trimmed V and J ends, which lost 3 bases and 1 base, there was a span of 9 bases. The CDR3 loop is CASSDGTPQETQYF. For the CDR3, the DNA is TGTGCCAGCAGTGACGGGACCCCCCAAGAGACCCAGTACTTC.

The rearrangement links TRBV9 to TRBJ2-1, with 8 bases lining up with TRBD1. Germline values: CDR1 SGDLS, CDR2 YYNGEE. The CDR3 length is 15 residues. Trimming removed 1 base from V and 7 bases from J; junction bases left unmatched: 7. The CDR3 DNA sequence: TGTGCCAGCAGCGTATGGCAGGGGGCTTGGAATGAGCAGTTCTTC. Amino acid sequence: CASSVWQGAWNEQFF. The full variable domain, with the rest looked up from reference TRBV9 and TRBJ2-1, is DSGVTQTPKHLITATGQRVTLRCSPRSGDLSVYWYQQSLDQGLQFLIQYYNGEERAKGNILERFSAQQFPDLHSELNLSSLELGDSALYFCASSVWQGAWNEQFFGPGTRLTVL.

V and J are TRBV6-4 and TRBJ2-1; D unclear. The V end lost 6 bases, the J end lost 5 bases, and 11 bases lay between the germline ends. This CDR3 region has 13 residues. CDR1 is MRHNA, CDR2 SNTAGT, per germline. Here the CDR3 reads CASSQGPNNEQFF. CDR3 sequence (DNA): TGTGCCAGCAGCCAAGGACCCAACAATGAGCAGTTCTTC.

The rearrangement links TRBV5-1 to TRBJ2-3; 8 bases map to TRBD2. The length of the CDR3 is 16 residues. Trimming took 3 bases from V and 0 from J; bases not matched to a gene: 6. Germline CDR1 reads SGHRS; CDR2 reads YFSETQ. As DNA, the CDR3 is TGCGCCAGCAGCTGGGGGGCTAGCGGGAGCACAGATACGCAGTATTTT. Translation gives CASSWGASGSTDTQYF.

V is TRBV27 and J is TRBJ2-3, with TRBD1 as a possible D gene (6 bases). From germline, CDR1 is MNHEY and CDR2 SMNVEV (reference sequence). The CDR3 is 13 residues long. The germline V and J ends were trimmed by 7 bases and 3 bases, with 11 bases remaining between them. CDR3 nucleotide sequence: TGTGCCAGCACTCCACAGGGTACAGATACGCAGTATTTT. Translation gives CASTPQGTDTQYF.

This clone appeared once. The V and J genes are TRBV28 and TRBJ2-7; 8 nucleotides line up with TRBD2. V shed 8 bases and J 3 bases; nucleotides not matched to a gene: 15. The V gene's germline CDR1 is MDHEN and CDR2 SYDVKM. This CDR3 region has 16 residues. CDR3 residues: CASPPSQSGSRYEQYF. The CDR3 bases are TGTGCCAGCCCGCCCTCCCAAAGCGGGAGCCGCTACGAGCAGTACTTC.

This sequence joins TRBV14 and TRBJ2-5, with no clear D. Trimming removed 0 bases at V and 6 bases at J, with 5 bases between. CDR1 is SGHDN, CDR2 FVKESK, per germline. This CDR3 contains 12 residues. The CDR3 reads CASSQEDQTQYF. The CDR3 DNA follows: TGTGCCAGCAGCCAAGAGGACCAGACCCAGTACTTC.

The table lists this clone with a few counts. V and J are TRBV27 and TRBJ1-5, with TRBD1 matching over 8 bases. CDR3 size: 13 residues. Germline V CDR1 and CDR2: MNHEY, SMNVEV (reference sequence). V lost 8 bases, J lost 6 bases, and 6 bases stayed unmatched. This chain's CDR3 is CASGQGGGQPQHF. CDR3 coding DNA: TGTGCCAGCGGACAGGGAGGCGGTCAGCCCCAGCATTTT.

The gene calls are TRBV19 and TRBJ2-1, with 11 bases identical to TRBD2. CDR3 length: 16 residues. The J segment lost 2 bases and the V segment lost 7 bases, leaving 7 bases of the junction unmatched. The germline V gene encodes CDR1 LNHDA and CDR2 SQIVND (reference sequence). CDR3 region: CASIILSGRAYNEQFF. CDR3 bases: TGTGCCAGTATTATTCTTAGCGGGAGGGCCTACAATGAGCAGTTCTTC.

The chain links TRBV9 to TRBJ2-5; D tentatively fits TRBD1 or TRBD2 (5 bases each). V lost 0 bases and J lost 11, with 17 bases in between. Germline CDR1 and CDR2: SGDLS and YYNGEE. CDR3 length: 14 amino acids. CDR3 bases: TGTGCCAGCAGCGTAGGTCCGGGTTTGGGGGAGCAGTACTTC. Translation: CASSVGPGLGEQYF.

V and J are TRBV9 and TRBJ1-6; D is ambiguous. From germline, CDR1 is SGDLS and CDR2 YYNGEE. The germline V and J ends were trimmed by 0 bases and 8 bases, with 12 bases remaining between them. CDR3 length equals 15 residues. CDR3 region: CASSVEDGSYSPLHF. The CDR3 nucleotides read TGTGCCAGCAGCGTAGAGGACGGTTCCTATTCACCCCTCCACTTT.

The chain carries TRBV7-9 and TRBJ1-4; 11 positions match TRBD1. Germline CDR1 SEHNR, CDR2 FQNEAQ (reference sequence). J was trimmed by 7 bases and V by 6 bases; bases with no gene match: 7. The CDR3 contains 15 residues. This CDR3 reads CASRARDRGIEKLFF. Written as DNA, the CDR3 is TGTGCCAGCAGGGCCAGGGACAGGGGGATTGAAAAACTGTTTTTT.

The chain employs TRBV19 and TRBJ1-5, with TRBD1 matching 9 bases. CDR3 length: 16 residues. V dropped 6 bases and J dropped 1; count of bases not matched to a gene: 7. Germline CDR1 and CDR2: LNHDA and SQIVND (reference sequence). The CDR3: CASSPTGGTSNQPQHF. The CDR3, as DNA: TGTGCCAGTAGCCCCACAGGGGGCACGAGCAATCAGCCCCAGCATTTT.

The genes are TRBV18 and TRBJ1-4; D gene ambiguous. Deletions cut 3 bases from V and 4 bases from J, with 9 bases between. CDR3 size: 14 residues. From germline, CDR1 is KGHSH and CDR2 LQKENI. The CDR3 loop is CASSPRTGNEKLFF. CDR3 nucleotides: TGTGCCAGCTCACCCAGGACGGGTAATGAAAAACTGTTTTTT.

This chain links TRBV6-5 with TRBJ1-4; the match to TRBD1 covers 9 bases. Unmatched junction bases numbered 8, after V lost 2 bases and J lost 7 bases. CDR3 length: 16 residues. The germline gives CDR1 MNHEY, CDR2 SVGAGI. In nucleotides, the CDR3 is TGTGCCAGCAGTTACACCTCCGGGACAGGGCGTGAAAAACTGTTTTTT. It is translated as CASSYTSGTGREKLFF.